The 30 T cell receptor beta chains below come from one sample, sequenced in a study of T cell changes during pregnancy in multiple sclerosis (dated by TCRdb to about 2019). Libraries were built with the immunoSEQ multiplex PCR assay. The table comes from immuneACCESS by way of TCRdb, which keeps in-frame sequences with V and J called. Part of the clones is missing from these tables; in studies checked, under half for an unresolved V gene and the rest for unknown reasons. The sample data list roughly 40,000 clones, and 89% of these were observed just once. Around 0.5% of the sample rests with the top ten. The source material was CD4+ T cells from peripheral blood mononuclear cells, sampled in the first trimester of pregnancy. These receptors all stem from a female donor with multiple sclerosis, enrolled in a pregnancy study.

The rearrangement uses TRBV4-2 and TRBJ2-3; D possibly corresponds to TRBD2 (7 bases). CDR1 and CDR2 from the germline V gene are LGHNA and YNFKEQ. V lost 1 base to trimming and J lost 2 bases, with 16 bases between them. This CDR3 has 17 residues. This CDR3 is CASSQVKGGAFTDTQYF. CDR3 DNA sequence: TGTGCCAGCAGCCAAGTCAAGGGGGGGGCGTTCACAGATACGCAGTATTTT.

This clone was seen only a few times. The gene calls are TRBV6-5 and TRBJ1-2; 11 positions agree with TRBD1. The junction had 5 bases not matched to a gene; V was cut back by 4 bases and J by 4 bases. Germline-derived CDR1 and CDR2 are MNHEY and SVGAGI. The length of the CDR3 is 15 residues. The CDR3 protein is CASSSGTGGAYGYTF. The CDR3 DNA is TGTGCCAGCAGTTCCGGGACAGGGGGAGCCTATGGCTACACCTTC.

The CDR3 protein is CSVEGGTTANYGYTF. In nucleotides, the CDR3 is TGCAGCGTTGAAGGGGGTACGACAGCTAACTATGGCTACACCTTC. V is TRBV29-1 and J is TRBJ1-2, with D possibly matching TRBD1 (5 bases). Between the trimmed V and J ends, which lost 1 base and 0 bases, there was a span of 12 bases. Germline V gives CDR1 SQVTM, CDR2 ANQGSEA. CDR3 length: 15 amino acids.

The chain recombines TRBV7-8 with TRBJ2-7, with 7 bases aligning to TRBD1. Trimming removed 1 base from V and 2 bases from J; junction bases left unmatched: 14. Germline values: CDR1 SGHVS, CDR2 FQNEAQ. The CDR3 is made up of 18 amino acids. The CDR3 DNA sequence: TGTGCCAGCAGCTTAGGGCCATGGTTGGCAGGGACAGCCTACGAGCAGTACTTC. This gives the protein CASSLGPWLAGTAYEQYF.

The chain links TRBV7-2 to TRBJ2-3; 10 nucleotides match TRBD2. V was clipped by 0 bases and J by 2 bases; unmatched bases: 2. This CDR3 comprises 16 residues. The V gene's germline CDR1 is SGHTA and CDR2 FQGNSA. The CDR3 nucleotides are TGTGCCAGCAGCTTAGCTAGCGGGGGGAACACAGATACGCAGTATTTT. Protein sequence: CASSLASGGNTDTQYF. The complete variable domain, with remaining parts taken from reference TRBV7-2 and TRBJ2-3, reads GAGVSQSPSNKVTEKGKDVELRCDPISGHTALYWYRQSLGQGLEFLIYFQGNSAPDKSGLPSDRFSAERTGGSVSTLTIQRTQQEDSAVYLCASSLASGGNTDTQYFGPGTRLTVL.

This chain joins TRBV27 and TRBJ2-6; 12 bases map to TRBD1. V lost 2 bases, J lost 1 base, and 3 bases stayed unmatched. The CDR3 runs to 18 residues. Per the germline V gene, CDR1 is MNHEY and CDR2 is SMNVEV (reference sequence). CDR3 residues: CASSLEGQGASGANVLTF. CDR3 DNA: TGTGCCAGCAGTTTAGAGGGACAGGGGGCTTCTGGGGCCAACGTCCTGACTTTC.

CDR3 coding DNA: TGCAGCGGCAACCTACAGGGGAAACGTGATAATGAGCAGTTCTTC. Its translation is CSGNLQGKRDNEQFF. The chain has TRBV29-1 and TRBJ2-1; 7 bases line up with TRBD1. The CDR3 sequence is 15 residues long. Germline trimming cut 7 bases from V and 7 bases from J; bases unmatched to any gene: 16. CDR1 is SQVTM, CDR2 ANQGSEA, per germline.

CDR3 sequence (DNA): TGTGCCAGCAGCGAAAGCGGGGTCGGTACAGATACGCAGTATTTT. Amino acids: CASSESGVGTDTQYF. This sequence joins TRBV9 and TRBJ2-3, with 7 bases lining up with TRBD2. With V trimmed by 3 bases and J by 3 bases, 7 bases remained unmatched. Per the germline V gene, CDR1 is SGDLS and CDR2 is YYNGEE. This CDR3 is built from 15 residues.

The rearrangement joins TRBV7-9 to TRBJ2-7, with 7 bases aligning to TRBD1. Germline assignment: CDR1 SEHNR and CDR2 FQNEAQ (reference sequence). V lost 5 bases and J lost 4; bases outside the gene matches: 2. This CDR3 region has 12 residues. The CDR3 sequence: CASSIQGYEQYF. CDR3 sequence (DNA): TGTGCCAGCAGCATACAGGGGTACGAGCAGTACTTC.

The table lists this clone with a count of one. This sequence joins TRBV27 and TRBJ1-1, with 8 bases aligning to TRBD1. CDR3 length: 16 amino acids. Losses at the gene ends were 5 bases for V and 2 bases for J; bases not matched to a gene: 10. Germline CDR1 is MNHEY and CDR2 is SMNVEV (reference sequence). The CDR3 loop is CASSGGQGRFNTEAFF. DNA of the CDR3: TGTGCCAGCAGTGGAGGACAGGGAAGGTTCAACACTGAAGCTTTCTTT.

The chain recombines TRBV29-1 with TRBJ2-5; D possibly corresponds to TRBD1 (5 bases). Trimming left V 0 bases short and J 8 bases short, with 10 bases between. This CDR3 contains 12 residues. From germline, CDR1 is SQVTM and CDR2 ANQGSEA. The CDR3 region has the DNA TGCAGCGTTGAAGATGGGGCCCAAACCCAGTACTTC. Translating it yields CSVEDGAQTQYF.

This sequence joins TRBV5-6 and TRBJ1-1, with D uncertain. The V and J ends lost 6 bases and 0 bases respectively, with 18 bases between them. The CDR3 is made up of 16 amino acids. The V gene's germline CDR1 is SGHDT and CDR2 YYEEEE. CDR3 residues: CASNWGGLLVNTEAFF. The CDR3, as DNA: TGTGCCAGCAATTGGGGAGGGTTACTAGTGAACACTGAAGCTTTCTTT.

CDR3: CASSPTSGETQYF. The CDR3, as DNA: TGTGCCAGCAGCCCGACTAGCGGAGAGACCCAGTACTTC. The rearrangement links TRBV5-6 to TRBJ2-5; 9 nucleotides agree with TRBD2. The CDR3 has 13 residues. Germline CDR1 and CDR2: SGHDT and YYEEEE. The junction had 2 bases not matched to a gene; V was cut back by 4 bases and J by 4 bases.

The chain uses TRBV27 and TRBJ2-2, with 8 bases matching TRBD1. This CDR3 is 15 amino acids long. CDR1 is MNHEY and CDR2 is SMNVEV in the germline V gene (reference sequence). V gave up 6 bases and J gave up 7 bases; unmatched junction bases: 10. The CDR3 sequence: CASSPDRVVVGELFF. The CDR3 DNA is TGTGCCAGCAGCCCGGACAGGGTAGTTGTCGGGGAGCTGTTTTTT.

The DNA for the CDR3 is TGCGCCAGCAGCGCCGGGACTAGCGGGAGCAATGAGCAGTTCTTC. Translation: CASSAGTSGSNEQFF. The rearrangement joins TRBV5-1 to TRBJ2-1; 14 positions match TRBD2. The J segment lost 6 bases and the V segment lost 4 bases, leaving 3 bases of the junction unmatched. CDR3 size: 15 residues. Germline V gene data show CDR1 as SGHRS and CDR2 as YFSETQ.

V usage is TRBV19 and J usage is TRBJ1-2; D is uncertain. The ends were cut back, 4 bases at V and 7 bases at J, with 16 bases in the middle. CDR1 is LNHDA, CDR2 SQIVND, per germline (reference sequence). This CDR3 is built from 14 residues. The CDR3: CASSTRGMLGGYTF. The CDR3 region has the DNA TGTGCCAGTAGTACCAGAGGGATGTTAGGTGGCTACACCTTC.

This clone was counted only a few times. V gene TRBV6-1 combines with J gene TRBJ1-2, with TRBD1 identical over 7 bases. The J segment lost 4 bases and the V segment lost 7 bases, leaving 12 bases of the junction unmatched. Germline V CDR1 and CDR2: MNHNS, SASEGT. The length of the CDR3 is 15 residues. CDR3 coding DNA: TGTGCCAGCAACTTGGGTACAGGGGTGTTCTATGGCTACACCTTC. Amino acid sequence: CASNLGTGVFYGYTF.

The table lists this clone with a count of one. The chain joins TRBV6-4 to TRBJ1-5; possibly TRBD1 for D (5 bases). The CDR3 is 14 residues long. Germline V lookup: CDR1 MRHNA, CDR2 SNTAGT. The V end was cut by 11 bases, the J end by 6 bases, with 20 bases between. CDR3 sequence (DNA): TGTGCCTTTTCCCAGGGAAGGGGATCTCAGCCCCAGCATTTT. Protein sequence: CAFSQGRGSQPQHF.

This clone was detected only a few times. This rearrangement joins TRBV6-5 to TRBJ1-6; D is uncertain. Germline CDR1 is MNHEY and CDR2 is SVGAGI. This CDR3 is 15 amino acids long. The V end lost 0 bases, the J end lost 10 bases, and 13 bases lay between the germline ends. The CDR3 region is CASSYSTATWSPLHF. CDR3 in DNA: TGTGCCAGCAGTTACTCGACCGCGACATGGTCACCCCTCCACTTT.

The gene calls are TRBV5-1 and TRBJ1-5, with TRBD1 matching 7 bases. In germline, CDR1 is SGHRS, CDR2 YFSETQ. The CDR3 covers 15 residues. V lost 0 bases to trimming and J lost 1 base; unmatched junction nucleotides: 1. CDR3 sequence reads: CASSLAGGSNQPQHF. Written as DNA, the CDR3 is TGCGCCAGCAGCTTGGCAGGGGGAAGCAATCAGCCCCAGCATTTT.

This chain uses TRBV6-1 with TRBJ1-5; D may be TRBD1 (5 bases). CDR1 is MNHNS, CDR2 SASEGT, per germline. V lost 2 bases and J lost 3, with 20 bases in between. This CDR3 has 18 amino acids. The CDR3 region has the DNA TGTGCCAGCAGTGAACCTGGTTCTCGACAGAGGATCAATCAGCCCCAGCATTTT. Amino acids: CASSEPGSRQRINQPQHF.

The rearrangement links TRBV11-2 to TRBJ1-1; D unresolved. The germline V gene encodes CDR1 SGHAT and CDR2 FQNNGV. Trimming took 6 bases from V and 2 from J, leaving 10 bases between them. The CDR3 is 13 residues long. The CDR3 DNA is TGTGCCAGCAGACTACACCGTAACACTGAAGCTTTCTTT. Its protein product is CASRLHRNTEAFF.

J is TRBJ2-1 and V is TRBV11-3; TRBD2 aligns across 10 bases. The CDR3 spans 14 residues. CDR1 and CDR2 from the germline V gene are SGHNT and YENEEA. Unmatched junction bases numbered 4, after V lost 5 bases and J lost 6 bases. The CDR3 reads CASSLVAGGNEQFF. DNA for the CDR3: TGTGCCAGCAGCCTGGTAGCGGGGGGCAATGAGCAGTTCTTC.

The chain uses TRBV10-1 and TRBJ2-7; D not resolved. The germline CDR1 and CDR2 sequences are WNHNN and SYGVQD (reference sequence). V shed 4 bases and J shed 5 bases, with 6 bases lying between them. CDR3 length: 11 residues. The chain's CDR3 is CASSGYNEQYF. The CDR3 DNA reads as TGCGCCAGCAGTGGTTATAACGAGCAGTACTTC.

V usage is TRBV4-3 and J usage is TRBJ1-4; 7 nucleotides line up with TRBD1. V dropped 3 bases and J dropped 8; count of bases not matched to a gene: 3. Germline V gene data show CDR1 as LGHNA and CDR2 as YSLEER. The CDR3 consists of 13 residues. Here the CDR3 DNA reads TGCGCCAGCAGCCAGGCGACAGGGGAAAAACTGTTTTTT. Translating gives CASSQATGEKLFF.

This clone was seen just once. J is TRBJ2-6 and V is TRBV19; 10 nucleotides match TRBD1. CDR1 is LNHDA and CDR2 is SQIVND in the germline V gene (reference sequence). Trimming cost V 5 bases and J 0 bases; bases outside gene matches: 7. The CDR3 consists of 18 residues. CDR3: CASSHGTGALSGANVLTF. The CDR3 coding sequence is TGTGCCAGTAGTCACGGGACAGGGGCTCTCTCTGGGGCCAACGTCCTGACTTTC.

The chain recombines TRBV5-1 with TRBJ2-2; 12 nucleotides match TRBD2. From germline, CDR1 is SGHRS and CDR2 YFSETQ. The CDR3 covers 17 residues. After removal of 0 bases from V and 8 bases from J, the junction contained 8 bases not matched to a gene. The CDR3 protein is CASSLELAGGPTGELFF. DNA for the CDR3: TGCGCCAGCAGCTTGGAGCTAGCGGGAGGGCCGACGGGGGAGCTGTTTTTT.

The rearrangement joins TRBV7-9 to TRBJ2-7; D remains ambiguous. From germline, CDR1 is SEHNR and CDR2 FQNEAQ (reference sequence). The CDR3 totals 14 residues. V lost 5 bases, J lost 6 bases, and 17 bases lay in between. The CDR3 DNA reads TGTGCCAGCAGCCTAGAGTACGGAGTCGGCGAGCAGTACTTC. This encodes CASSLEYGVGEQYF.

The chain joins TRBV25-1 to TRBJ2-5; possibly TRBD2 for D (6 bases). The CDR3 runs to 15 residues. V was trimmed by 3 bases and J by 5 bases, leaving 16 bases between them. Germline CDR1 reads MGHDK; CDR2 reads SYGVNS. The CDR3 DNA follows: TGTGCCAGCAGTGACCCTGGGCGGGGCCCTGAGACCCAGTACTTC. This codes for CASSDPGRGPETQYF. Full variable domain (outside the CDR3, taken from reference TRBV25-1 and TRBJ2-5): EADIYQTPRYLVIGTGKKITLECSQTMGHDKMYWYQQDPGMELHLIHYSYGVNSTEKGDLSSESTVSRIRTEHFPLTLESARPSHTSQYLCASSDPGRGPETQYFGPGTRLLVL.

The chain's CDR3 is CASSPGGQISPQHF. Written as DNA, the CDR3 is TGTGCCAGCAGCCCTGGAGGTCAAATCTCCCCCCAGCATTTT. The rearrangement links TRBV7-9 to TRBJ1-5; no firm D call. Trimming pared 5 bases from V and 10 bases from J, leaving 18 bases between. CDR1 is SEHNR, CDR2 FQNEAQ, per germline (reference sequence). The CDR3 covers 14 residues.